These T cell receptor beta chains were read from a single sample in a study of CD8 T cells in ankylosing spondylitis. TCRdb re-derived calls from the 5' RACE reads in MiXCR, one entry per CDR3 protein. The data contain fewer than 750,000 distinct CDR3 sequences, around 20% of them singletons. Sequencing input: blood, either unsorted or a sorted T cell fraction (not recorded which). Source of these receptors: a male donor with ankylosing spondylitis. The CDR3 runs from the conserved cysteine through the conserved F or W. Fields, in order: D gene, V gene, J gene, clone size, CDR3 protein, CDR3 DNA. The D gene is left open where the match is weak. The listing skips clone size in some rows; elsewhere it reads once, few, many or a size class.

D: .; V: TRBV11-2; J: TRBJ2-1; size: .; CDR3: CASSLVPSERFF; DNA: TGTGCCAGCAGCTTAGTGCCTAGCGAACGGTTCTTC
D: TRBD2; V: TRBV6-2/TRBV6-3; J: TRBJ2-1; size: few; CDR3: CASDFNLAGDNSYNEQFF; DNA: TGTGCCAGCGATTTTAACCTAGCGGGGGACAACTCCTACAATGAGCAGTTCTTC
D: .; V: TRBV25-1; J: TRBJ1-4; size: few; CDR3: CASSRGVAGSFRSEKLFF; DNA: TGTGCCAGCAGTCGGGGTGTGGCGGGATCGTTCAGGAGCGAAAAACTGTTTTTT
D: .; V: TRBV15; J: TRBJ2-6; size: .; CDR3: CTTSSAPSGANVLTF; DNA: TGTACCACCAGCAGCGCACCTTCTGGGGCCAACGTCCTGACTTTC
D: .; V: TRBV7-2; J: TRBJ2-2; size: many; CDR3: CASSAQVTTNTGELFF; DNA: TGTGCCAGCAGCGCGCAGGTCACGACGAACACCGGGGAGCTGTTTTTT
D: TRBD2; V: TRBV27; J: TRBJ2-1; size: .; CDR3: CASTSGTSAYNEQFF; DNA: TGTGCCAGCACTTCCGGGACTAGCGCCTACAATGAGCAGTTCTTC
D: .; V: TRBV4-2; J: TRBJ2-2; size: few; CDR3: CASSHGSGELFF; DNA: TGTGCCAGCAGCCACGGGTCCGGGGAGCTGTTTTTT
D: TRBD1; V: TRBV20-1; J: TRBJ2-3; size: few; CDR3: CSGRTGDTQYF; DNA: TGCAGTGGGAGGACAGGAGATACGCAGTATTTT
D: TRBD2; V: TRBV12-3/TRBV12-4; J: TRBJ2-7; size: .; CDR3: CASSPGLEPREQYF; DNA: TGTGCCAGCAGTCCGGGACTAGAGCCTCGGGAGCAGTACTTC
D: TRBD2; V: TRBV19; J: TRBJ2-1; size: few; CDR3: CASAATSGIYNEQFF; DNA: TGTGCCAGTGCCGCGACTAGCGGTATATACAATGAGCAGTTCTTC
D: .; V: TRBV10-3; J: TRBJ1-1; size: few; CDR3: CATAAGDTEAFF; DNA: TGTGCCACCGCGGCAGGGGACACTGAAGCTTTCTTT
D: .; V: TRBV6-2/TRBV6-3; J: TRBJ2-1; size: few; CDR3: CASRPTGGSYNEQFF; DNA: TGTGCCAGCAGACCGACCGGTGGATCCTACAATGAGCAGTTCTTC
D: .; V: TRBV29-1; J: TRBJ2-5; size: few; CDR3: CSVERDQETQYF; DNA: TGCAGCGTTGAAAGAGACCAAGAGACCCAGTACTTC
D: .; V: TRBV20-1; J: TRBJ2-3; size: many; CDR3: CSASWREGTDTQYF; DNA: TGCAGTGCTAGTTGGAGGGAGGGCACAGATACGCAGTATTTT
D: TRBD2; V: TRBV6-2/TRBV6-3; J: TRBJ2-6; size: .; CDR3: CASRPGTSGGPDSGANVLTF; DNA: TGTGCCAGCAGACCTGGGACTAGCGGAGGACCCGACTCTGGGGCCAACGTCCTGACTTTC
D: .; V: TRBV7-6; J: TRBJ2-6; size: .; CDR3: CASSLNSGAGANVLTF; DNA: TGTGCCAGCAGCTTAAATTCAGGGGCCGGGGCCAACGTCCTGACTTTC
D: TRBD2; V: TRBV2; J: TRBJ2-7; size: few; CDR3: CASSEGYFGGGSLDEQYF; DNA: TGTGCCAGCAGTGAAGGGTACTTCGGCGGGGGGTCTCTGGACGAGCAGTACTTC